This T cell receptor (beta chain) was sequenced during a study of blood T cell repertoires in COVID-19. As for the study in general: Collection of acute and convalescent COVID-19 samples took place in the United States, Italy and Spain. Sample material is recorded as cDNA or gDNA derived from T cells, B-cell-depleted T cells, or PBMCs.

This CDR3 region has 15 residues. V gave up 5 bases and J gave up 8 bases, with 16 bases separating them. CDR1 is SGHTA, CDR2 FQGTGA, per germline. Per the authors' pipeline: The assay estimated nucleated cells by amplifying reference gene primers. Some clones are missing from TCRdb's copy, which holds only in-frame ones; the method was immunoSEQ multiplex PCR. That table is the source of V, J and clone size, and D and trimming were worked out from the DNA. The profile shows 200,000 or so clones, roughly 79% of them singletons. The specimen was peripheral blood. J is TRBJ1-6 and V is TRBV7-3, with a weak D call TRBD1 (5 bases). The sequence was obtained from a man between 60 and 75 years old with active or convalescent COVID-19. CDR3 nucleotide sequence: TGTGCCAGCAGCCCCCGGGGGGGACTGTATTCACCCCTCCACTTT. It translates to CASSPRGGLYSPLHF.